This TCR beta chain was identified in a study of T-cell memory formation after mild COVID-19. Study overall: TCR clusters were largely donor specific.

General study findings and limits: Clones which contracted sat mainly in CM and EM if CD4+, and in EMRA if CD8+. Confirmation of SARS-CoV-2 specificity was lacking for second-wave clones peaking day 37.

With constant-segment primers, 5'RACE yielded cDNA libraries of TCR alpha and TCR beta that carried sample barcodes and UMIs. Each CDR3 protein gets one entry after TCRdb re-called the 5' RACE reads with MiXCR. The sample has fewer than 450,000 distinct CDR3 sequences, 20% to 25% seen once. The ends lost 3 bases at V and 2 bases at J; junction bases unmatched: 3. This CDR3 spans 16 amino acids. On this clonotype itself: The antigen is not known.

This chain links TRBV12-3 or TRBV12-4 with TRBJ2-3, with TRBD2 matching 12 bases. Source material: PBMCs or a T cell subset sorted from them (not recorded which). This receptor was taken from an adult woman who had mild COVID-19 (a few samples of this study predate the infection). Cell type and time point are not known. Here the CDR3 DNA reads TGTGCCAGCAGTTTTCGACTAGCGGGAGACACAGATACGCAGTATTTT. The encoded protein is CASSFRLAGDTDTQYF.